This T cell receptor beta chain appears in the sequencing data of a study of monozygotic twins with inflammatory bowel disease. The CDR3 has 16 residues. Germline V CDR1 and CDR2: LGHDT, YNNKEL (reference sequence). Whole blood served as the source of total RNA, and no T cell sorting took place. With the 5' RACE reads reprocessed, TCRdb shows one record per CDR3 protein and no DNA. This table lists a few hundred thousand distinct CDR3 sequences. This chain joins TRBV3-1 and TRBJ2-3; absent DNA, TCRdb's TRBD1 call cannot be checked. This receptor was obtained from a human donor with ulcerative colitis or Crohn's disease, or a healthy co-twin of an affected twin (not recorded which). The specimen sequenced was blood. CDR3 region: CASSEMWGGFTDTQYF.